These 10 T cell receptor beta chains share one sample of origin, sequenced in a study of cytomegalovirus exposure and HLA in healthy donors (dated by TCRdb to about 2017). Receptors were amplified or captured by the immunoSEQ multiplex PCR assay. The multiplex PCR relied on a mix of 60 forward primers for TCR Vbeta segments and 13 reverse primers for TCR Jbeta segments. In TCRdb, the immuneACCESS table is reduced to in-frame sequences with V and J assigned. These tables do not hold every clone; where another copy was compared, an unresolved V gene accounts for under half, and the others remain unexplained. The sample table contains about 180,000 clones; only one count was recorded for 60% to 80% of them. In total, the top ten clones hold about 13% of the sample. Sequenced sample: PBMCs. These receptors were collected from a woman aged 50 to 65 in good health and CMV-seropositive.

V usage is TRBV29-1 and J usage is TRBJ2-5; 8 bases match TRBD1. This CDR3 has 13 amino acids. Germline CDR1 SQVTM, CDR2 ANQGSEA. Trimming took 5 bases from V and 1 from J; bases not matched to a gene: 3. CDR3 protein: CSVYGQGQETQYF. In nucleotides, the CDR3 is TGCAGCGTTTATGGACAGGGCCAAGAGACCCAGTACTTC. Full variable domain (rest looked up from reference TRBV29-1 and TRBJ2-5): SAVISQKPSRDICQRGTSLTIQCQVDSQVTMMFWYRQQPGQSLTLIATANQGSEATYESGFVIDKFPISRPNLTFSTLTVSNMSPEDSSIYLCSVYGQGQETQYFGPGTRLLVL.

This clone was counted once. The chain joins TRBV5-6 to TRBJ1-5; no firm D call. The CDR3 length is 12 residues. Germline CDR1 reads SGHDT; CDR2 reads YYEEEE. V lost 4 bases and J lost 7, with 9 bases in between. The CDR3 spells CASSALGQPQHF. Here the CDR3 DNA reads TGTGCCAGCAGCGCCCTCGGGCAGCCCCAGCATTTT.

The CDR3 spells CASSVDGAGDPDANVLTF. The CDR3 nucleotides are TGTGCCAGCAGCGTAGATGGAGCAGGGGACCCTGATGCCAACGTCCTGACTTTC. V gene TRBV9 combines with J gene TRBJ2-6; D may be TRBD1 (6 bases). Germline-derived CDR1 and CDR2 are SGDLS and YYNGEE. Trimming stripped 0 bases from V and 7 bases from J, with 20 bases between. This CDR3 spans 18 amino acids.

V and J are TRBV25-1 and TRBJ1-2; tentative D call: TRBD1 (5 bases). V was cut by 2 bases and J by 3 bases, with 13 bases left in between. Germline V gene lookup returns CDR1 MGHDK and CDR2 SYGVNS. The CDR3 is 15 residues long. This CDR3 reads CASSEMGRDYYGYTF. DNA of the CDR3: TGTGCCAGCAGTGAAATGGGCAGGGACTACTATGGCTACACCTTC.

The chain uses TRBV5-1 and TRBJ1-1, with a weak D call TRBD1 (6 bases). CDR3 length: 15 residues. The germline V gene has CDR1 SGHRS and CDR2 YFSETQ. V lost 4 bases to trimming and J lost 0 bases, with 13 bases between them. In DNA, the CDR3 is TGCGCCAGCAGCCAAGGACAGCTCATGAACACTGAAGCTTTCTTT. This sequence encodes CASSQGQLMNTEAFF.

This chain uses TRBV9 with TRBJ2-3; D remains unclear. CDR1 and CDR2 (germline): SGDLS, YYNGEE. The CDR3 spans 15 residues. Trimming took 0 bases from V and 1 from J, leaving 9 bases between them. The chain's CDR3 is CASSVGNLGTDTQYF. CDR3 nucleotide sequence: TGTGCCAGCAGCGTAGGAAACTTGGGCACAGATACGCAGTATTTT.

This clone occurred a few times. The same CDR3 also results from other DNA sequences found in this sample. The chain links TRBV5-4 to TRBJ2-2; D may be TRBD1 (6 bases). The CDR3 is 16 residues long. V was clipped by 1 base and J by 3 bases, with 13 bases between them. In germline, CDR1 is SGHNT, CDR2 YYREEE (reference sequence). CDR3 residues: CASSLPRGADTGELFF. The CDR3 bases are TGTGCCAGCAGCTTGCCCAGGGGCGCGGACACCGGGGAGCTGTTTTTT.

V usage is TRBV19 and J usage is TRBJ1-5, with a tentative D call TRBD1 (5 bases). CDR1 is LNHDA and CDR2 is SQIVND in the germline V gene (reference sequence). V gave up 7 bases and J gave up 2 bases, with 15 bases separating them. The CDR3 runs 15 residues. The CDR3 protein is CASNSWGDGNQPQHF. The DNA of the CDR3 is TGTGCCAGTAATAGTTGGGGGGATGGCAATCAGCCCCAGCATTTT.

The genes are TRBV6-1 and TRBJ2-7; TRBD1 matches 11 bases. Germline loops: CDR1 MNHNS, CDR2 SASEGT. The CDR3 is made up of 14 amino acids. After removal of 4 bases from V and 3 bases from J, the junction contained 2 bases not matched to a gene. The CDR3 coding sequence is TGTGCCAGCAGTGTGGGACAGGGGGGCTACGAGCAGTACTTC. This sequence encodes CASSVGQGGYEQYF.

The V call is TRBV29-1, the J call TRBJ2-3; TRBD1 agrees at 11 bases. The junction had 7 bases not matched to a gene; V was cut back by 7 bases and J by 4 bases. From germline, CDR1 is SQVTM and CDR2 ANQGSEA. The CDR3 consists of 14 residues. CDR3 amino acids: CSAAPGQGADTQYF. The CDR3 DNA is TGCAGCGCCGCACCGGGACAGGGGGCAGATACGCAGTATTTT.